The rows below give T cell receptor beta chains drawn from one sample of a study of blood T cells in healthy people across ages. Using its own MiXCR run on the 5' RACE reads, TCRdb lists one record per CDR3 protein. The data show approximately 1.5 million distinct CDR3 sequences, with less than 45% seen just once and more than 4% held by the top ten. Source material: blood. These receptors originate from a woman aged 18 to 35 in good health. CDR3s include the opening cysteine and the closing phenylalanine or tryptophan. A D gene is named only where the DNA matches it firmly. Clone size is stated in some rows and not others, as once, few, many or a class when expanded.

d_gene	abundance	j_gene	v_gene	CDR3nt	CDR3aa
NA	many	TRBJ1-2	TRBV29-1	TGCAGCGTTGTAAGACAGAGTAACTATGGCTACACCTTC	CSVVRQSNYGYTF
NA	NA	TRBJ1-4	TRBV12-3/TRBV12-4	TGTGCCAGCCGTCCCTCAGGGGCATCTGAAAAACTGTTTTTT	CASRPSGASEKLFF
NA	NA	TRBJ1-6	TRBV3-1	TGTGCCAGCAGCTCCCTCAACAGGAATTCACCCCTCCACTTT	CASSSLNRNSPLHF
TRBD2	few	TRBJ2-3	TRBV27	TGTGCCAGCAGTTCAAGACTAGCGCTTCCCACAGATACGCAGTATTTT	CASSSRLALPTDTQYF
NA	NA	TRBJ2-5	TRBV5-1	TGCGCCAGCAGCTTGAGCACAAAAGAGACCCAGTACTTC	CASSLSTKETQYF
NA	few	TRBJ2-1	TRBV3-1	TGTGCCAGCAGCCAAGGGGGGGACAGCTCCTACAATGAGCAGTTCTTC	CASSQGGDSSYNEQFF
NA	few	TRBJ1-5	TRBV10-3	TGTGCCATCAGTGAGTCAGTGAGCTATAGCAATCAGCCCCAGCATTTT	CAISESVSYSNQPQHF
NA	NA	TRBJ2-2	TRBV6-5	TGTGCCAGCAGACCGACTAGTTTTAGGGAGCTGTTTTTT	CASRPTSFRELFF
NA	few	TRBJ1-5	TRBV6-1	TGTGCCAGCAGTGAATTTAAGGGGGGCTCGCCCCAGCATTTT	CASSEFKGGSPQHF
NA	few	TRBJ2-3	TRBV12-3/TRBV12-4	TGTGCCAGCAGCACCCGGACCGGCGATACGCAGTATTTT	CASSTRTGDTQYF
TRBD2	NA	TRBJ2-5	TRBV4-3	TGCGCCAGCACCCCGGGACTAGGAGTAGGAGAGACCCAGTACTTC	CASTPGLGVGETQYF
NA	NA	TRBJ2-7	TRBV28	TGTGCCAGCAGGCAGACAATTTACGAGCAGTACTTC	CASRQTIYEQYF
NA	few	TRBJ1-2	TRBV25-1	TGTGCCAGCAGTACCTTGACAGGAGTGAACTATGGCTACACCTTC	CASSTLTGVNYGYTF
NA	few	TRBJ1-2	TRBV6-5	TGTGCCAGTGGGGAGGTTCTAGGCTACACCTTC	CASGEVLGYTF
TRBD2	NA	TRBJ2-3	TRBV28	TGTGCCAGCAGTTTGACTAGCGAGAGAGACACAGATACGCAGTATTTT	CASSLTSERDTDTQYF
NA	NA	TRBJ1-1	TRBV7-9	TGTGCCAGCAGCTTCAGGGAATTTCGTGCTGAAGCTTTCTTT	CASSFREFRAEAFF
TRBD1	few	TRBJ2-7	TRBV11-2	TGTGCCAGCAGTTTAGACCTCAGGGGGTTTTTCTCCTACGAGCAGTACTTC	CASSLDLRGFFSYEQYF